This T cell receptor beta chain was identified in a study of technical replicates of blood from a handful of donors. The CDR3 sequence is 14 residues long. Germline V gives CDR1 LNHNV, CDR2 YYDKDF (reference sequence). The V gene end was trimmed by 5 bases and the J gene end by 5 bases; junction bases not matched to a gene: 9. Measured with immunoSEQ multiplex PCR; TCRdb has only the in-frame clones, and not every one. The repertoire holds about 100,000 clones, with 85% to 95% as singletons. This chain joins TRBV15 and TRBJ2-7, with 7 bases fitting TRBD1. This receptor was taken from a human donor in good health. The sequenced material came from T cells isolated from PBMCs. The CDR3 DNA reads TGTGCCACCAGCTTCCTGACAGGGCGGAACGAGCAGTACTTC. This sequence encodes CATSFLTGRNEQYF.